One sample yielded the 14 T cell receptor beta chains listed below, sequenced in a study of blood T cell repertoires in COVID-19. Sequenced by immunoSEQ multiplex PCR; TCRdb stores in-frame clones only, minus some. The sample holds some 270,000 clones, over 75% seen once. The sequenced material came from peripheral blood. The receptors here all came from a human donor with COVID-19, enrolled during active disease. The donor label of this sample is uncertain.

The rearrangement uses TRBV6-4 and TRBJ2-7, with D possibly TRBD1 on 5 matching bases. Trimming left V 2 bases short and J 4 bases short, with 12 bases between. From germline, CDR1 is MRHNA and CDR2 SNTAGT. CDR3 size: 14 residues. The CDR3 loop reads CASSDNPTDYEQYF. The DNA for the CDR3 is TGTGCCAGCAGTGACAACCCGACAGATTACGAGCAGTACTTC.

The genes are TRBV9 and TRBJ1-6, with a weak D call TRBD1 (5 bases). The CDR3 has 16 amino acids. V was clipped by 4 bases and J by 0 bases, with 11 bases between them. CDR1 and CDR2 (germline): SGDLS, YYNGEE. The CDR3 loop reads CASSLGAGSYNSPLHF. The DNA for the CDR3 is TGTGCCAGCAGCCTTGGGGCAGGCTCCTATAATTCACCCCTCCACTTT.

J is TRBJ1-6 and V is TRBV21-1; the table's D gene call, TRBD1, was not cross checked with the DNA. TRBV21-1 is shown as a pseudogene. The CDR3 loop spans 17 amino acids. CDR3 amino acids: CASRRGQVSSYNSPLHF. In DNA form, the CDR3 reads TGTGCCAGCAGAAGAGGACAGGTAAGCTCCTATAATTCACCCCTCCACTTT.

The chain has TRBV11-3 and TRBJ2-1, with D possibly TRBD2 on 6 matching bases. The germline V gene has CDR1 SGHNT and CDR2 YENEEA. This CDR3 has 15 residues. V dropped 3 bases and J dropped 3 bases, with 12 bases sitting between them. For the CDR3, the DNA is TGTGCCAGCAGCTTGGGGGGAGCGGGCTACAATGAGCAGTTCTTC. Its translation is CASSLGGAGYNEQFF. Combining the CDR3 with reference TRBV11-3 and TRBJ2-1 gives the whole variable domain EAGVVQSPRYKIIEKKQPVAFWCNPISGHNTLYWYLQNLGQGPELLIRYENEEAVDDSQLPKDRFSAERLKGVDSTLKIQPAELGDSAVYLCASSLGGAGYNEQFFGPGTRLTVL.

The chain uses TRBV18 and TRBJ1-1; TRBD1 is a possible D gene (5 bases). The CDR3 spans 15 residues. The germline gives CDR1 KGHSH, CDR2 LQKENI. Trimming shortened V by 3 bases and J by 1 base, and 12 bases separated the two germline ends. The CDR3 region has the DNA TGTGCCAGCTCACCGGGTGGAGGGGCGAACACTGAAGCTTTCTTT. This encodes CASSPGGGANTEAFF.

The V and J genes are TRBV5-4 and TRBJ1-2, with TRBD1 matching over 7 bases. The CDR3 consists of 16 residues. Germline V gene data show CDR1 as SGHNT and CDR2 as YYREEE (reference sequence). The V and J ends lost 0 bases and 8 bases, in that order; junction bases with no gene match: 13. CDR3 amino acids: CASSLDGQAASRGYTF. DNA of the CDR3: TGTGCCAGCAGCTTGGACGGACAGGCCGCCTCGAGAGGCTACACCTTC.

The CDR3 loop reads CSVTLQGDSPLHF. The CDR3 bases are TGCAGCGTGACCCTACAGGGGGATTCACCCCTCCACTTT. The chain couples TRBV29-1 to TRBJ1-6, with 8 bases fitting TRBD1. Germline V CDR1 and CDR2: SQVTM, ANQGSEA. The CDR3 runs 13 residues. Trimming took 6 bases from V and 8 from J; bases not matched to a gene: 6.

The rearrangement joins TRBV5-1 to TRBJ1-6, with 10 bases lining up with TRBD1. CDR1 and CDR2 from the germline V gene are SGHRS and YFSETQ. The ends lost 3 bases at V and 11 bases at J; junction bases unmatched: 8. The CDR3 runs 15 residues. CDR3 DNA sequence: TGCGCCAGCAGCTCGGGACAGGGGATCAGTACACCCCTCCACTTT. Its protein is CASSSGQGISTPLHF.

This chain connects TRBV11-3 to TRBJ2-1; D not resolved. Trimming took off 4 bases at V and 7 bases at J, with 14 bases between the two ends. This CDR3 has 14 amino acids. The germline V gene encodes CDR1 SGHNT and CDR2 YENEEA. The CDR3 DNA follows: TGTGCCAGCAGCTCCCCTTCCGACTGGAATGAGCAGTTCTTC. It encodes CASSSPSDWNEQFF. The complete variable domain, with remaining parts taken from reference TRBV11-3 and TRBJ2-1, reads EAGVVQSPRYKIIEKKQPVAFWCNPISGHNTLYWYLQNLGQGPELLIRYENEEAVDDSQLPKDRFSAERLKGVDSTLKIQPAELGDSAVYLCASSSPSDWNEQFFGPGTRLTVL.

The chain is built from TRBV28 and TRBJ1-2; D remains ambiguous. Germline lookup yields CDR1 MDHEN and CDR2 SYDVKM. The V and J ends lost 5 bases and 0 bases respectively, with 13 bases between them. This CDR3 region has 15 residues. DNA for the CDR3: TGTGCCAGCAGTCTCGGGTCCATTACTAACTATGGCTACACCTTC. Its protein is CASSLGSITNYGYTF.

V gene TRBV28 combines with J gene TRBJ2-7; D not resolved. The CDR3 is made up of 11 amino acids. Germline V gene lookup returns CDR1 MDHEN and CDR2 SYDVKM. The germline V and J ends were trimmed by 1 base and 9 bases, with 7 bases remaining between them. CDR3 coding DNA: TGTGCCAGCAGTTTATCGACACTGCAGTACTTC. This gives the protein CASSLSTLQYF.

Here the CDR3 DNA reads TGTGCCAGCAGCCGAGGGACTAGCGGGAGCAATGAGCAGTTCTTC. It translates to CASSRGTSGSNEQFF. The gene calls are TRBV7-8 and TRBJ2-1; TRBD2 agrees at 14 bases. Germline-derived CDR1 and CDR2 are SGHVS and FQNEAQ. This CDR3 contains 15 residues. The J segment lost 6 bases and the V segment lost 5 bases, leaving 3 bases of the junction unmatched.

The chain couples TRBV7-2 to TRBJ2-3, with TRBD1 matching over 12 bases. From germline, CDR1 is SGHTA and CDR2 FQGNSA. V lost 3 bases and J lost 4; bases outside the gene matches: 11. CDR3 length: 18 amino acids. As DNA, the CDR3 is TGTGCCAGCAGCTTCCAAGTCTCCGGGACAGGGGGCGCAGATACGCAGTATTTT. Translated, it gives CASSFQVSGTGGADTQYF.

This clone was detected once. The rearrangement joins TRBV29-1 to TRBJ2-5, with unresolved D. The CDR3 is 12 residues long. Trimming took off 6 bases at V and 4 bases at J, with 12 bases between the two ends. CDR1 is SQVTM and CDR2 is ANQGSEA in the germline V gene. The DNA of the CDR3 is TGCAGCGTAGACCAGTCGGGAGAGACCCAGTACTTC. It translates to CSVDQSGETQYF. Supplemented by reference TRBV29-1 and TRBJ2-5, the full variable domain reads SAVISQKPSRDICQRGTSLTIQCQVDSQVTMMFWYRQQPGQSLTLIATANQGSEATYESGFVIDKFPISRPNLTFSTLTVSNMSPEDSSIYLCSVDQSGETQYFGPGTRLLVL.